The 14 T cell receptor beta chains below come from one sample, sequenced in a study of tumor and adjacent non-tumor tissue in lung cancer. The library came from three nested PCR rounds adapted from ARM-PCR protocols. TCRdb independently ran MiXCR on the multiplex PCR reads; one entry per CDR3 protein. The sample yields around 82,000 distinct CDR3 sequences, about four fifths seen once. This sample's RNA came from whole unsorted tissue. More than 3 cm separated this lung sample from the edge of the tumor. The specimen sequenced was distant non-tumor lung tissue. The source is a man aged 55 to 69 with non-small cell lung cancer.

In this sample, this clonotype turned up once. A junction end diverges from the germline sequence, so it may reflect a read error. The gene calls are TRBV6-1 and TRBJ2-1; D may be TRBD2 (6 bases). The CDR3 consists of 14 residues. Germline loops: CDR1 MNHNS, CDR2 SASEGT. As DNA, the CDR3 is TGTGCCGGCAGGAGGGACTTTTTGTACAATGAGCAGTTCTTC. Translation: CAGRRDFLYNEQFF.

This clonotype has only a few counts. This may come from a read error, since a much larger clone is one base off. The V call is TRBV20-1, the J call TRBJ2-7, with 11 bases fitting TRBD2. Germline-derived CDR1 and CDR2 are DFQATT and SNEGSKA (reference sequence). After removal of 2 bases from V and 5 bases from J, the junction contained 5 bases not matched to a gene. This CDR3 has 14 amino acids. CDR3 nucleotides: TGCAGTGCTAGACCACTGGGACTAGCGGACGAGCAGTACTTC. Amino acid sequence: CSARPLGLADEQYF.

In this sample, this clonotype turned up once. The chain is built from TRBV11-3 and TRBJ1-2, with TRBD1 as a possible D gene (5 bases). V lost 0 bases and J lost 4, with 15 bases in between. CDR1 is SGHNT and CDR2 is YENEEA in the germline V gene. The CDR3 spans 16 residues. The CDR3 here is CASSLEGRLGIYGYTF. The CDR3, as DNA: TGTGCCAGCAGCTTAGAGGGACGATTGGGCATCTATGGCTACACCTTC.

On this clonotype itself: The junction differs from germline at one of its ends, possibly a read error. V and J are TRBV11-2 and TRBJ1-1, with a tentative D call TRBD1 (6 bases). Germline V gene data show CDR1 as SGHAT and CDR2 as FQNNGV. The CDR3 runs 16 residues. The CDR3 region is CVSSLGMVLRDTEAFF. DNA of the CDR3: TGTGTCAGCAGCTTAGGGATGGTTCTGAGGGACACTGAGGCTTTCTTT.

This clonotype was seen only once. The junction departs from the called germline gene at one end, perhaps through a read error. V and J are TRBV20-1 and TRBJ2-1; 7 bases fit TRBD1. Germline CDR1 and CDR2: DFQATT and SNEGSKA (reference sequence). This CDR3 spans 15 amino acids. CDR3 in amino acids: CSTRTEQGVYNEQFF. The CDR3 DNA reads TGCAGTACTAGAACTGAGCAGGGGGTCTACAATGAGCAGTTCTTC.

Details on this clonotype: At one boundary the junction diverges from the germline segment, which might be a read error. The chain is built from TRBV20-1 and TRBJ2-2; D ambiguous. Germline loops: CDR1 DFQATT, CDR2 SNEGSKA (reference sequence). CDR3 length: 14 amino acids. The CDR3 bases are TGTAGTGCTACTACCGGGTCAGTCACCGGGGAGCTGTTTTTT. It codes for CSATTGSVTGELFF.

A word on this clonotype: A single base separates this from a much larger clone, so it may be a read error. Here the CDR3 DNA reads TGTGCCAGCAGCCGCCGACTAGCGGGGGGGGGGCAGTACTTC. Protein: CASSRRLAGGGQYF. The chain joins TRBV7-2 to TRBJ2-7; 14 nucleotides agree with TRBD2. This CDR3 is 14 amino acids long. The germline V gene has CDR1 SGHTA and CDR2 FQGNSA. V shed 5 bases and J 9 bases; nucleotides not matched to a gene: 6.

The chain combines TRBV11-3 with TRBJ2-1, with 12 positions matching TRBD2. CDR3 size: 16 residues. CDR1 and CDR2 (germline): SGHNT, YENEEA. V was pared by 10 bases and J by 7 bases, with 14 bases of the junction left unmatched. CDR3 bases: TGTGCCATCTTAGATCGACTAGCGGGAGTAGGTAATGAGCAGTTCTTC. This codes for CAILDRLAGVGNEQFF. The complete variable domain, with remaining parts taken from reference TRBV11-3 and TRBJ2-1, reads EAGVVQSPRYKIIEKKQPVAFWCNPISGHNTLYWYLQNLGQGPELLIRYENEEAVDDSQLPKDRFSAERLKGVDSTLKIQPAELGDSAVYLCAILDRLAGVGNEQFFGPGTRLTVL.

V and J are TRBV6-5 and TRBJ2-5; 9 nucleotides agree with TRBD2. CDR3 size: 15 residues. J lost 4 bases, V lost 6 bases, and 9 bases had no gene match. Germline CDR1 MNHEY, CDR2 SVGAGI. CDR3 DNA: TGTGCCAGCAGGTCATCCGGGACTAGCCTAGAGACCCAGTACTTC. Its translation: CASRSSGTSLETQYF.

Points on this clonotype: Mismatch with germline at one junction end may stem from a read error. J is TRBJ1-1 and V is TRBV4-2, with D maybe TRBD1 (6 bases). The V gene's germline CDR1 is LGHNA and CDR2 YNFKEQ. This CDR3 contains 16 residues. Here the CDR3 reads CDSSQVGQLENIEAFF. The CDR3 DNA is TGTGACAGCAGCCAAGTCGGACAGCTTGAGAACATTGAAGCCTTCTTT.

The chain carries TRBV12-3 or TRBV12-4 and TRBJ1-5; no reliable D call. V lost 6 bases and J 6 bases, leaving 15 bases between the germline ends. The CDR3 is made up of 14 amino acids. CDR3: CASSAETYSQPQHF. The DNA for the CDR3 is TGTGCCAGCAGCGCCGAGACGTACAGTCAGCCCCAGCATTTT.

For this clonotype: Possible read error: a much larger clone is one base away. The rearrangement uses TRBV11-2 and TRBJ2-5, with D hard to call. The CDR3 is made up of 13 amino acids. Germline V CDR1 and CDR2: SGHAT, FQNNGV. V lost 1 base and J 7 bases, leaving 10 bases between the germline ends. The CDR3 sequence is CASSLGQMVTQYF. CDR3 in DNA: TGTGCCAGCAGCTTAGGGCAAATGGTGACCCAGTACTTC.

Note on this clonotype: At one of its ends the junction is not consistent with the germline gene, which may arise from a read error. This chain connects TRBV7-4 to TRBJ2-7; tentative D call: TRBD1 (5 bases). This CDR3 is built from 13 residues. In germline, CDR1 is SGHVT, CDR2 SQSDAQ. CDR3 sequence reads: CTSSLDRYYEQYF. In DNA, the CDR3 is TGTACCAGCAGCTTAGACAGATACTACGAACAGTACTTC.

Worth noting for this clonotype: The junction shows a germline mismatch at one end, possibly a read error. V usage is TRBV12-3 or TRBV12-4 and J usage is TRBJ1-1; D is unresolved. The CDR3 spans 16 residues. The DNA of the CDR3 is TGTGCCAGGAGTTTGGCAGGATTAGGGATGAACACTGACGCTTTCTTT. Translation: CARSLAGLGMNTDAFF.